Listed below are T cell receptor beta chains from one sample, sequenced in a study of cytomegalovirus exposure and HLA in healthy donors. Measured with immunoSEQ multiplex PCR; TCRdb has only the in-frame clones, and not every one. The sample contains under 200,000 clones, approximately 96% of which appear only once. The specimen sequenced was PBMCs. Receptors originate from a young woman in good health and CMV-seronegative. Both conserved end residues are part of each CDR3. A D gene is named only where the DNA matches it firmly. Clone size appears in some rows only: once, few, many, or a class for an expanded clone.

V	size	D	J	DNA	CDR3
TRBV25-1	once	TRBD1	TRBJ1-5	TGTGCCAGCAGTACGGACAGGGCCAATCAGCCCCAGCATTTT	CASSTDRANQPQHF
TRBV18	-	-	TRBJ2-7	TGTGCCAGCTCACCAGGGGGCTCCGAGCAGTACTTC	CASSPGGSEQYF
TRBV7-2	-	-	TRBJ1-4	TGTGCCAGCAGCCTAGGGGCCGGAACTAATGAAAAACTGTTTTTT	CASSLGAGTNEKLFF
TRBV9	-	TRBD1	TRBJ1-3	TGTGCCAGCGACAGGGCCCCTGGAAACACCATATATTTT	CASDRAPGNTIYF
TRBV27	-	TRBD1	TRBJ2-1	TGTGCCAGCAGTTTATCGAGAGGGGGCGGGAATGAGCAGTTCTTC	CASSLSRGGGNEQFF
TRBV5-8	-	TRBD2	TRBJ2-3	TGTGCCAGCAGCTTGGTTTCGGGGGGGCCAATCCACACAGATACGCAGTATTTT	CASSLVSGGPIHTDTQYF
TRBV27	-	TRBD2	TRBJ2-5	TGTGCCAGCAGTTCTGTGTCGGCTAGCGGGGGACGCGAGACCCAGTACTTC	CASSSVSASGGRETQYF
TRBV18	-	TRBD1	TRBJ2-7	TGTGCCAGCTCACTCTCCGGGACAGGCCCCTACGAGCAGTACTTC	CASSLSGTGPYEQYF
TRBV25-1	-	-	TRBJ1-2	TGTGCCAGCAGTGGCGCGGGGCGAACCTATGGCTACACCTTC	CASSGAGRTYGYTF
TRBV25-1	-	-	TRBJ2-7	TGTGCCAGCTCGGGGGTCCAGGACCTTTACGAGCAGTACTTC	CASSGVQDLYEQYF
TRBV6-5	-	-	TRBJ1-4	TGTGCCAGCAGTTTTGGGGCCTATAATGAAAAACTGTTTTTT	CASSFGAYNEKLFF
TRBV18	once	-	TRBJ1-4	TGTGCCAGCTCAGCACTTAACGGGGCAACTAATGAAAAACTGTTTTTT	CASSALNGATNEKLFF
TRBV27	-	TRBD1	TRBJ2-2	TGTGCCAGCAGTCTCCGGACAGGGTTTGTCACCGGGGAGCTGTTTTTT	CASSLRTGFVTGELFF
TRBV30	once	-	TRBJ2-5	TGTGCCTGGGGCCGGGTGACCCAAGAGACCCAGTACTTC	CAWGRVTQETQYF
TRBV5-4	once	TRBD2	TRBJ2-3	TGTGCCAGCAGCTCCGCCGGGACTAGGACAGATACGCAGTATTTT	CASSSAGTRTDTQYF
TRBV11-2	-	-	TRBJ1-1	TGTGCCAGCAGTACAGGAATGAACACTGAAGCTTTCTTT	CASSTGMNTEAFF
TRBV11-2	-	-	TRBJ1-2	TGTGCCAGCAGCTTAAGCGCAGCTAACTATGGCTACACCTTC	CASSLSAANYGYTF
TRBV9	-	TRBD2	TRBJ2-3	TGTGCCAGCAGCGTAGCGGCGGGGGGGCGCACAGATACGCAGTATTTT	CASSVAAGGRTDTQYF
TRBV7-2	-	-	TRBJ1-2	TGTGCCAGCAGCCCCCACAGGGAGTATGGCTACACCTTC	CASSPHREYGYTF
TRBV11-3	-	TRBD1	TRBJ1-1	TGTGCCAGCAGCTACTCAGGGGGCACTGAAGCTTTCTTT	CASSYSGGTEAFF
TRBV5-6	-	TRBD2	TRBJ2-1	TGTGCCAGCAGCTTAAACGGGGGGGGCTATGAGCAGTTCTTC	CASSLNGGGYEQFF
TRBV5-5	-	TRBD1	TRBJ1-5	TGTGCCAGCAGCCTCCGGGACAGATATCAGCCCCAGCATTTT	CASSLRDRYQPQHF
TRBV4-2	-	TRBD1	TRBJ1-5	TGTGCCAGCAGCCAAGATCTCTCGGGACAGGGTAATCAGCCCCAGCATTTT	CASSQDLSGQGNQPQHF
TRBV13	-	TRBD1	TRBJ2-7	TGTGCCAGCAGCCTTGGACAGGGGGCGAGGGAGCAGTACTTC	CASSLGQGAREQYF
TRBV7-2	-	TRBD2	TRBJ2-4	TGTGCCAGCAGCCCGGGACTAGCGGGGGGAGAAAACATTCAGTACTTC	CASSPGLAGGENIQYF
TRBV9	-	TRBD1	TRBJ2-5	TGTGCCAGCAGCCCCAGGACAGGGCTTGAGACCCAGTACTTC	CASSPRTGLETQYF
TRBV11-2	-	-	TRBJ1-3	TGTGCCAGCAGCTTAGATGAGGTTGGAGGGATTGGAAACACCATATATTTT	CASSLDEVGGIGNTIYF
TRBV6-5	once	TRBD1	TRBJ1-2	TGTGCCAGCAGTCGACAGGGCAACTATGGCTACACCTTC	CASSRQGNYGYTF
TRBV7-2	-	TRBD2	TRBJ2-7	TGTGCCAGCAGCTTTTTAGCGGGGGACTCCTACGAGCAGTACTTC	CASSFLAGDSYEQYF
TRBV13	-	-	TRBJ2-1	TGTGCCACCCACCCGAGCTCCTACAATGAGCAGTTCTTC	CATHPSSYNEQFF
TRBV19	-	TRBD2	TRBJ2-1	TGTGCCAGTAGAGGGGCTAGCGGGGGCCCTACCTACAATGAGCAGTTCTTC	CASRGASGGPTYNEQFF
TRBV2	once	TRBD2	TRBJ2-3	TGTGCCAGCAGGGAACTAGCGGGGGGCACAGATACGCAGTATTTT	CASRELAGGTDTQYF
TRBV27	-	-	TRBJ1-3	TGTGCCAGCAGTCCCGTACGGGGATTTTCCGGAAACACCATATATTTT	CASSPVRGFSGNTIYF
TRBV30	once	TRBD2	TRBJ2-1	TGTGCCTCAACCCGGCCTAGCGGTCGTGAGCAGTTCTTC	CASTRPSGREQFF
TRBV15	-	-	TRBJ2-7	TGTGCCACCAGCAGGGAGGGTACAGGAATCTACGAGCAGTACTTC	CATSREGTGIYEQYF
TRBV9	-	TRBD2	TRBJ2-1	TGTGCCAGCAGCGTAGAGAGCGGGGGGGGCTTAGAGTTCTTC	CASSVESGGGLEFF
TRBV29-1	-	-	TRBJ2-4	TGCAGCGTTCGTTTCAAAAACATTCAGTACTTC	CSVRFKNIQYF
TRBV5-4	-	-	TRBJ2-5	TGTGCCAGCAGCTTGGGACCATCCCCGGGAGAGACCCAGTACTTC	CASSLGPSPGETQYF
TRBV4-3	-	-	TRBJ1-2	TGCGCCAGCAGCCAAGATCGGACACAACAGCCTAACTATGGCTACACCTTC	CASSQDRTQQPNYGYTF
TRBV12-2	-	-	TRBJ1-3	TGTGCAAGTCGCTTACCAGTAACAGTCCAAAAGAGAAACACCATATATTTT	CASRLPVTVQKRNTIYF
TRBV2	once	TRBD1	TRBJ1-1	TGTGCCAGCACCTCGACAGGGGCCGGGTCGAAAACTGAAGCTTTCTTT	CASTSTGAGSKTEAFF
TRBV30	once	-	TRBJ1-6	TGTGCCTGGAGTGGGACCCCGGGGTATAATTCACCCCTCCACTTT	CAWSGTPGYNSPLHF
TRBV6-5	-	-	TRBJ1-1	TGTGCCAGCAGCGAGACAGGCCTCATGAACACTGAAGCTTTCTTT	CASSETGLMNTEAFF
TRBV5-1	-	-	TRBJ1-4	TGCGCCAGCAGCCTCCAGGGGAATAATGAAAAACTGTTTTTT	CASSLQGNNEKLFF
TRBV7-8	-	TRBD1	TRBJ2-7	TGTGCCAGCAGCTTAGGTCCGGGACAGACCTACGAGCAGTACTTC	CASSLGPGQTYEQYF
TRBV15	-	-	TRBJ2-1	TGTGCCACCAGCCGTTTGACGACAGTCCCCTACAATGAGCAGTTCTTC	CATSRLTTVPYNEQFF
TRBV14	-	TRBD1	TRBJ1-2	TGTGCCAGCAGCCAGCAAGCAAACAGGGGACGGTATGGCTACACCTTC	CASSQQANRGRYGYTF
TRBV2	-	-	TRBJ2-5	TGTGCCAGCAGTGGGCTAGTTCTGGAGACCCAGTACTTC	CASSGLVLETQYF
TRBV5-6	-	-	TRBJ1-2	TGTGCCAGCAGGAGGACAGTCTATGGCTACACCTTC	CASRRTVYGYTF